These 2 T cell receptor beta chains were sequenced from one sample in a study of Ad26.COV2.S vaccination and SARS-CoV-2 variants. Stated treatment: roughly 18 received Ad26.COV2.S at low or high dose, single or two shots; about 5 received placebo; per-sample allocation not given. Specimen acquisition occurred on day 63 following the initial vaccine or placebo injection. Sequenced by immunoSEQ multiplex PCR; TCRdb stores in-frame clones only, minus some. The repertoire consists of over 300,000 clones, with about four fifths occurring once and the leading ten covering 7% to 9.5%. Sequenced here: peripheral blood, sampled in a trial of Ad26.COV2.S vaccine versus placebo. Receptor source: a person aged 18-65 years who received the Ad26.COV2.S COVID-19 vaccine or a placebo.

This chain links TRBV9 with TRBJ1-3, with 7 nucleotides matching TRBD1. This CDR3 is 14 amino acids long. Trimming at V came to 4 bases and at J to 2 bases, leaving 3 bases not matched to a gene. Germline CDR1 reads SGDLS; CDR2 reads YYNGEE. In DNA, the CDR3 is TGTGCCAGCAGCCCAGGGGGTACTGGAAACACCATATATTTT. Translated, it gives CASSPGGTGNTIYF. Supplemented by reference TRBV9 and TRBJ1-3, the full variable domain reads DSGVTQTPKHLITATGQRVTLRCSPRSGDLSVYWYQQSLDQGLQFLIQYYNGEERAKGNILERFSAQQFPDLHSELNLSSLELGDSALYFCASSPGGTGNTIYFGEGSWLTVV.

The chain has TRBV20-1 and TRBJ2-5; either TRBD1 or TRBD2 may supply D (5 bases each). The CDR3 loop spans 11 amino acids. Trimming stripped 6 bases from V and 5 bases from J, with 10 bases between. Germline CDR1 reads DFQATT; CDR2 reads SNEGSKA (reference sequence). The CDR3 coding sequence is TGCAGTGCCGGGACGGGGGAGACCCAGTACTTC. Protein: CSAGTGETQYF.